The T cell receptor (beta chain) described here comes from a study of T cells after yellow fever vaccination. Study-wide context: Preparation used SMART-Seq v4 Ultra Low Input for the low-cell-number fractions.

The V gene's germline CDR1 is LGHDT and CDR2 YNNKEL (reference sequence). The CDR3 length is 14 residues. The trim removed 2 bases at V and 2 bases at J, leaving 1 base unmatched. On this clonotype: This may be a read error, as it is one base from a much larger clone.

Each CDR3 protein is one row after TCRdb ran MiXCR on the 5' RACE reads. In the table there are about 340,000 distinct CDR3 sequences, around 12% of which are singletons. The sequencing here drew on CD4+ T cells sorted from PBMCs, taken 15 days after the yellow fever booster vaccination. The chain combines TRBV3-1 with TRBJ2-5, with TRBD1 matching 8 bases. The receptor was isolated from a man between 18 and 35 years old who received the YFV17D yellow fever vaccine. CDR3 residues: CASSQQGAQETQYF. The CDR3, as DNA: TGTGCCAGCAGCCAACAGGGGGCTCAAGAGACCCAGTACTTC.